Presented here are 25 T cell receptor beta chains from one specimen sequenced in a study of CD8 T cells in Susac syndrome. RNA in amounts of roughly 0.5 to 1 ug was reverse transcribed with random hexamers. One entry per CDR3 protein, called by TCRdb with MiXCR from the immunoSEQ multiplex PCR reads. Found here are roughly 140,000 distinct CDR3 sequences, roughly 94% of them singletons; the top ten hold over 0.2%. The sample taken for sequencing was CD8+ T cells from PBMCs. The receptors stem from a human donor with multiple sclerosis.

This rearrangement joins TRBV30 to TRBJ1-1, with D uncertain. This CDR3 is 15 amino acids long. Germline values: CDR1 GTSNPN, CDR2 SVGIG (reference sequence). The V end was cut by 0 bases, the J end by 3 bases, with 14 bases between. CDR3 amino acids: CAWSVTESGDTEAFF. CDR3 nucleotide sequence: TGTGCCTGGAGTGTCACGGAGAGTGGGGACACTGAAGCTTTCTTT.

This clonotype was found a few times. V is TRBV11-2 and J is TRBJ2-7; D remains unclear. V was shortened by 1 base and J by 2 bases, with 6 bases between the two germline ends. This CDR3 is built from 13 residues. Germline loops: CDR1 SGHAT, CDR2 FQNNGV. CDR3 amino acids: CASSLGTTYEQYF. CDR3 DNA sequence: TGTGCCAGCAGCTTAGGGACCACCTACGAGCAGTACTTC. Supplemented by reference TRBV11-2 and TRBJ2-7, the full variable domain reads EAGVAQSPRYKIIEKRQSVAFWCNPISGHATLYWYQQILGQGPKLLIQFQNNGVVDDSQLPKDRFSAERLKGVDSTLKIQPAKLEDSAVYLCASSLGTTYEQYFGPGTRLTVT.

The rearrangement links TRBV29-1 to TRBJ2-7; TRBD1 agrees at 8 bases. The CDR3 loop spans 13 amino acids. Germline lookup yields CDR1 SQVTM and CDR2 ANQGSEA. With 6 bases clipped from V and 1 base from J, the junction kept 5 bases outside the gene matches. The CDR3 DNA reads TGCAGCGTGGGACAGGAGGGTTCCTACGAGCAGTACTTC. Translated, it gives CSVGQEGSYEQYF.

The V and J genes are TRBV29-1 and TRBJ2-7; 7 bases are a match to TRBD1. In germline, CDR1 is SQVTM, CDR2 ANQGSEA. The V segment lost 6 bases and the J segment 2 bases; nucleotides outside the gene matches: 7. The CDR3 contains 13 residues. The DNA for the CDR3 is TGCAGCGTATTACCGGGACAGACCTACGAGCAGTACTTC. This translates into CSVLPGQTYEQYF.

CDR3 loop: CSVEKDGPNYGYTF. The DNA for the CDR3 is TGCAGCGTTGAAAAGGACGGTCCCAACTATGGCTACACCTTC. The rearrangement links TRBV29-1 to TRBJ1-2; D is ambiguous. In germline, CDR1 is SQVTM, CDR2 ANQGSEA. Trimming cost V 2 bases and J 2 bases, with 12 bases left between them. This CDR3 is 14 amino acids long.

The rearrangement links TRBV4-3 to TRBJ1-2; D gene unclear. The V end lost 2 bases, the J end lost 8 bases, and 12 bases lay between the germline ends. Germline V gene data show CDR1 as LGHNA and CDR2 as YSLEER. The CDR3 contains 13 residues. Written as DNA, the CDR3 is TGCGCCAGCAGCCAAAGCCAGCCGGCCGGCTACACCTTC. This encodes CASSQSQPAGYTF.

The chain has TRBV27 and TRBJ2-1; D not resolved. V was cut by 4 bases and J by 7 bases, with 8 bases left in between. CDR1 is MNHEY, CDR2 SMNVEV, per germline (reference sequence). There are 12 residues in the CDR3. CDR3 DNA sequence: TGTGCCAGCAGTTCCGACTTGAATGAGCAGTTCTTC. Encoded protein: CASSSDLNEQFF.

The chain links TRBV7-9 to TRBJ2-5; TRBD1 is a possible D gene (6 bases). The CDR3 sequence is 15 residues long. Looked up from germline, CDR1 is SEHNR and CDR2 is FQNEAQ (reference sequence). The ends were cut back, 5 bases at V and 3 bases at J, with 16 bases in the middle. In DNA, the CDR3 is TGTGCCAGCAGCCTACCCCTACAGGGCAAAGAGACCCAGTACTTC. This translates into CASSLPLQGKETQYF.

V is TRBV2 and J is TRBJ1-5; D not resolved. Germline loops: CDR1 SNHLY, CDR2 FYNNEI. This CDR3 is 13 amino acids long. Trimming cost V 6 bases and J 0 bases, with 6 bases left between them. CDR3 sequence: CASRTNSNQPQHF. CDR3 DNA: TGTGCCAGCAGGACAAATAGCAATCAGCCCCAGCATTTT. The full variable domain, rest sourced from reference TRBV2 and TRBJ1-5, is EPEVTQTPSHQVTQMGQEVILRCVPISNHLYFYWYRQILGQKVEFLVSFYNNEISEKSEIFDDQFSVERPDGSNFTLKIRSTKLEDSAMYFCASRTNSNQPQHFGDGTRLSIL.

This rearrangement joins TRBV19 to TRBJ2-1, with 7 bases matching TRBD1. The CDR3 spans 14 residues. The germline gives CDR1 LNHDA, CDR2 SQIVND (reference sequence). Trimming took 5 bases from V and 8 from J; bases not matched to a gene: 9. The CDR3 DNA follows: TGTGCCAGTAGTTTCCCGGACAGGCTTGATGAGCAGTTCTTC. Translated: CASSFPDRLDEQFF.

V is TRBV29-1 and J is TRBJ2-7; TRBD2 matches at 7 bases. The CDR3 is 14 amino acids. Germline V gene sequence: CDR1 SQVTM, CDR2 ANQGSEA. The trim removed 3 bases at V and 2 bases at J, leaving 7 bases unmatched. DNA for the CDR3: TGCAGCGTTGAGCTGGGGGGGACTCCCTACGAGCAGTACTTC. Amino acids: CSVELGGTPYEQYF.

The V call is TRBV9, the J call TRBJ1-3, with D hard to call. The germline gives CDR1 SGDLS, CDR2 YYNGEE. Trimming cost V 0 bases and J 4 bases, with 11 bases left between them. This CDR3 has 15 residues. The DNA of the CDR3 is TGTGCCAGCAGCGTAGGCCCGGGGTCCGGAAACACCATATATTTT. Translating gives CASSVGPGSGNTIYF.

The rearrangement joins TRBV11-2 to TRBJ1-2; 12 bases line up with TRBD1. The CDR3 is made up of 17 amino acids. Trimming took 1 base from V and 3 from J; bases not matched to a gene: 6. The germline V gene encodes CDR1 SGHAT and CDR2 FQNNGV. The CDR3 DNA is TGTGCCAGCAGCTTAGGGGACAGGGGGCGCAGGGACTATGGCTACACCTTC. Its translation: CASSLGDRGRRDYGYTF.

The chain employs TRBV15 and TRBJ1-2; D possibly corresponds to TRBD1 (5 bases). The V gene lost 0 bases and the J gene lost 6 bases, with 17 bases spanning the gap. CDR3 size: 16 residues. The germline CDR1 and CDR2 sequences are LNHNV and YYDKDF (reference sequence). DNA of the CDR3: TGTGCCACCAGCAGAGATCGGGGACGGATTACCAATGGCTACACCTTC. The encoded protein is CATSRDRGRITNGYTF.

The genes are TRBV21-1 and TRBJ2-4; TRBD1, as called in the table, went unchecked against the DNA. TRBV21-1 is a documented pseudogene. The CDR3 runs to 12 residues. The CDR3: CASKDRHCVQYF. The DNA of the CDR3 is TGTGCCAGCAAGGACAGGCACTGCGTTCAGTACTTC.

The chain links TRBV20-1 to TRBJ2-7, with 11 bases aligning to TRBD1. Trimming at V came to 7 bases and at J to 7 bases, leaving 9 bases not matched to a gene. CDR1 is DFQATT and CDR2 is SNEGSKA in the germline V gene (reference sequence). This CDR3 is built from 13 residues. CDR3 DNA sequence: TGCAGTGTTCCGGGACAGGGGGAATGGGAGCAGTACTTC. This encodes CSVPGQGEWEQYF.

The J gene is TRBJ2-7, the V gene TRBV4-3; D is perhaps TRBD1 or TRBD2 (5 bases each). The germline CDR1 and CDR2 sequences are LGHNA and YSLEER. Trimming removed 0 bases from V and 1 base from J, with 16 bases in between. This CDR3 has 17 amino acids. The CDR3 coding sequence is TGCGCCAGCAGCCAAGAAATTGTACGGGGCCAATCCTACGAGCAGTACTTC. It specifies CASSQEIVRGQSYEQYF.

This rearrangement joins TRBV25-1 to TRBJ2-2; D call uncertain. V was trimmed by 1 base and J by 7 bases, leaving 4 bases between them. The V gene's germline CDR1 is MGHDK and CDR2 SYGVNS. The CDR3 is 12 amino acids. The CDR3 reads CASSELGGELFF. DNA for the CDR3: TGTGCCAGCAGTGAATTAGGCGGGGAGCTGTTTTTT.

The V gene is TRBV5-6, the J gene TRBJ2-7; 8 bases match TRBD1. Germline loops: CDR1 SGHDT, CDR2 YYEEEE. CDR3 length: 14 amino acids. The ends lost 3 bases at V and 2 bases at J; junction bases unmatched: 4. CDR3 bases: TGTGCCAGCAGCTCCCCGGGACAGGCCTACGAGCAGTACTTC. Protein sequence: CASSSPGQAYEQYF.

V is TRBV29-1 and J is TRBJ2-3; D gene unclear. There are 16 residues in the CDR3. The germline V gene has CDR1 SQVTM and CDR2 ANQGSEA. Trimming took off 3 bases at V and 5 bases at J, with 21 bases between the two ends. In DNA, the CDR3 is TGCAGCGTTGATCCGCTCGGACGGGTCGATGGAGATACGCAGTATTTT. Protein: CSVDPLGRVDGDTQYF.

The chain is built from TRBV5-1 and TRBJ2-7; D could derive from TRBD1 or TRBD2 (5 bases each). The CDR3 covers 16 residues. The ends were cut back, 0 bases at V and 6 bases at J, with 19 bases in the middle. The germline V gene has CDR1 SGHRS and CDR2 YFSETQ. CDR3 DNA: TGCGCCAGCAGCTTGGCCGGGTTCAGGGAAGGGAGCGAGCAGTACTTC. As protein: CASSLAGFREGSEQYF.

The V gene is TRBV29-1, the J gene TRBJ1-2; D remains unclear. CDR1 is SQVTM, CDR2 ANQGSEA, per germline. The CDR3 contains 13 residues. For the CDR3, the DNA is TGCCCTTCGGTGGCAGGCTCCAATCGGGGCTACACCTTC. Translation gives CPSVAGSNRGYTF. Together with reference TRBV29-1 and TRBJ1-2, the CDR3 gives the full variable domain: SAVISQKPSRDICQRGTSLTIQCQVDSQVTMMFWYRQQPGQSLTLIATANQGSEATYESGFVIDKFPISRPNLTFSTLTVSNMSPEDSSIYLCPSVAGSNRGYTFGSGTRLTVV.

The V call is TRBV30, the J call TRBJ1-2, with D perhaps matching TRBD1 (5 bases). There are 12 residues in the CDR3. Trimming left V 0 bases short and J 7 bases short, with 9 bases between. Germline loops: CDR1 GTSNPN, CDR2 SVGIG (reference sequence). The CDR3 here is CAWSVEGPGYTF. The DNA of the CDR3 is TGTGCCTGGAGTGTAGAGGGACCTGGCTACACCTTC.

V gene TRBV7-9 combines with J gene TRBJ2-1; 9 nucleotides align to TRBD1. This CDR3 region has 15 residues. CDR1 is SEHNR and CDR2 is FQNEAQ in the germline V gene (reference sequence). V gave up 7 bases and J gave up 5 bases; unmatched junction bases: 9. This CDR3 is CASKVGQGYHNEQFF. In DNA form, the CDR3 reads TGTGCCAGCAAAGTAGGACAGGGGTACCACAATGAGCAGTTCTTC.

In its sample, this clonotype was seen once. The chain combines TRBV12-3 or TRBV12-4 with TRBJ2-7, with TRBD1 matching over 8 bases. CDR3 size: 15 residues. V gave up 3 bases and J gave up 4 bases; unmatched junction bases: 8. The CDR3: CASSFFRDRKYEQYF. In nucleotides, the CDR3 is TGTGCCAGCAGTTTCTTCAGGGACAGGAAATACGAGCAGTACTTC.